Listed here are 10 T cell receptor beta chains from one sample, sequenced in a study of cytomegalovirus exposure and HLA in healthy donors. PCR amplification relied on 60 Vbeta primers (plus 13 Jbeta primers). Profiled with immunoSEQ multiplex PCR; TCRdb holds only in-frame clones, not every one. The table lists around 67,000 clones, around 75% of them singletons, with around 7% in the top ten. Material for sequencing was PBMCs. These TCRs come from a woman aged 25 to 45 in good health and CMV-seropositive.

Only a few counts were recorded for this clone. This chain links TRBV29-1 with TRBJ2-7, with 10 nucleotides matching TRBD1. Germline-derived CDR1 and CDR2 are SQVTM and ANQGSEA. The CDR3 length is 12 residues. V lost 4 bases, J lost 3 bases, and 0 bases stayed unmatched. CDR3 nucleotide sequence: TGCAGCGTTGGGACAGGGGGCTACGAGCAGTACTTC. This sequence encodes CSVGTGGYEQYF.

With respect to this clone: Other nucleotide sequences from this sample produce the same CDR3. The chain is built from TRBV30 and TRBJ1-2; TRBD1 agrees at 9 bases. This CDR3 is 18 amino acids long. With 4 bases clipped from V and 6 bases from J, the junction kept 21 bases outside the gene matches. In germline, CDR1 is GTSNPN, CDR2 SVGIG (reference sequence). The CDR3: CAWTEGIPRDRDTHGYTF. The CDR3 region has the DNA TGTGCCTGGACCGAAGGTATACCCCGGGACAGGGATACCCATGGCTACACCTTC.

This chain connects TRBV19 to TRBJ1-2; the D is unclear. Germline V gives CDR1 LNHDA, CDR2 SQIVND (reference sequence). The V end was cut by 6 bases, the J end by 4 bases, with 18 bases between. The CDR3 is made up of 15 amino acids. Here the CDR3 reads CASSPRRRRAYGYTF. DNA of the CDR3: TGTGCCAGTAGCCCGAGGCGACGGCGAGCCTATGGCTACACCTTC.

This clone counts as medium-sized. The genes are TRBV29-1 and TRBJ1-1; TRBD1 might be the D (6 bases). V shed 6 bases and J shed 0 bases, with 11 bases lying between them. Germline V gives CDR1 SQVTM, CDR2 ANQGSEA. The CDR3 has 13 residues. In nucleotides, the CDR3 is TGCAGCGTAGCCGGACAGATGAACACTGAAGCTTTCTTT. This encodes CSVAGQMNTEAFF.

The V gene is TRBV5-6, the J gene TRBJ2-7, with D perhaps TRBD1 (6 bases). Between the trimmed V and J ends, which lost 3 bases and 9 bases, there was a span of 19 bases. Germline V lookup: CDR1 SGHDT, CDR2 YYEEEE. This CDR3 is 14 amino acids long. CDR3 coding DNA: TGTGCCAGCAGCTCCTCCGGGACAACCTTCGGGCAGTACTTC. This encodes CASSSSGTTFGQYF. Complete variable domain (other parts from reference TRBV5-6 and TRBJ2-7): DAGVTQSPTHLIKTRGQQVTLRCSPKSGHDTVSWYQQALGQGPQFIFQYYEEEERQRGNFPDRFSGHQFPNYSSELNVNALLLGDSALYLCASSSSGTTFGQYFGPGTRLTVT.

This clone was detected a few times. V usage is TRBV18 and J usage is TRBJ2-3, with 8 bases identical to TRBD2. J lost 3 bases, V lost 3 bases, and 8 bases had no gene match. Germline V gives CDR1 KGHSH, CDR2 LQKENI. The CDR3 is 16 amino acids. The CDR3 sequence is CASSPLAGLSTDTQYF. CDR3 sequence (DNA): TGTGCCAGCTCACCTTTAGCGGGATTGAGTACAGATACGCAGTATTTT. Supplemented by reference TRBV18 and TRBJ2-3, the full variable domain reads NAGVMQNPRHLVRRRGQEARLRCSPMKGHSHVYWYRQLPEEGLKFMVYLQKENIIDESGMPKERFSAEFPKEGPSILRIQQVVRGDSAAYFCASSPLAGLSTDTQYFGPGTRLTVL.

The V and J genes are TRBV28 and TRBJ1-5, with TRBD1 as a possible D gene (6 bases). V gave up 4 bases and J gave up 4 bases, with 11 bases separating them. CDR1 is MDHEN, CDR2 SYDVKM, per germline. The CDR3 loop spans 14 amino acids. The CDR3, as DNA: TGTGCCAGCAGTTGGGGTGACAGGAATCAGCCCCAGCATTTT. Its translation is CASSWGDRNQPQHF. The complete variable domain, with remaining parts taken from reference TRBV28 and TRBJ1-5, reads DVKVTQSSRYLVKRTGEKVFLECVQDMDHENMFWYRQDPGLGLRLIYFSYDVKMKEKGDIPEGYSVSREKKERFSLILESASTNQTSMYLCASSWGDRNQPQHFGDGTRLSIL.

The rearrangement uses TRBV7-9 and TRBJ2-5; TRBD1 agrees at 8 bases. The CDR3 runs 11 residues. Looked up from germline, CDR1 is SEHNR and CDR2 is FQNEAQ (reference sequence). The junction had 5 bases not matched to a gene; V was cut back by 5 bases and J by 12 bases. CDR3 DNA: TGTGCCAGCAGCCCGGGACAGGCAGAGTACTTC. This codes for CASSPGQAEYF.

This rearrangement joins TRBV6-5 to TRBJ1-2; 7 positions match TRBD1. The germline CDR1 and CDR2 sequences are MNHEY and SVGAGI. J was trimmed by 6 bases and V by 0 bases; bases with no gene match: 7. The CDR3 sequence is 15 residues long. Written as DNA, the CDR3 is TGTGCCAGCAGTTACTCTGTAGGGGGCGCGAATGGCTACACCTTC. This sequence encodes CASSYSVGGANGYTF.

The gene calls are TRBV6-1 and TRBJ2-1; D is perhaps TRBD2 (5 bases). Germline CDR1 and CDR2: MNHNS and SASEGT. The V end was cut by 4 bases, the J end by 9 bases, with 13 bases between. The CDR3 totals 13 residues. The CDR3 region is CASSAEAEGEQFF. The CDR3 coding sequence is TGTGCCAGCAGTGCAGAGGCCGAGGGTGAGCAGTTCTTC.